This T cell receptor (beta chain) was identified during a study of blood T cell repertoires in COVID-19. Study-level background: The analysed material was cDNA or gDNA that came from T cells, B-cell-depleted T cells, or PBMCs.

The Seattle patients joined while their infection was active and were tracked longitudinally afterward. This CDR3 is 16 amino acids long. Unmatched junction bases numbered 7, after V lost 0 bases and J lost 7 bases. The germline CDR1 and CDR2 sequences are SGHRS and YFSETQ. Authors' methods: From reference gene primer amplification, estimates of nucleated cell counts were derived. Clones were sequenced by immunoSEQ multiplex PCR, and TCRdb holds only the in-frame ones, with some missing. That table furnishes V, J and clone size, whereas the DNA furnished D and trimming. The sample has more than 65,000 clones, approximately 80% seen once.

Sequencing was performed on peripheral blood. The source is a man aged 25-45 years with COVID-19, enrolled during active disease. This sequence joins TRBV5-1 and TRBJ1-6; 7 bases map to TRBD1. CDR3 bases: TGCGCCAGCAGCTTGGACCTTGACAGGGAAAATTCACCCCTCCACTTT. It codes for CASSLDLDRENSPLHF.